A single T cell receptor (beta chain) is shown here with its context. Its antigen is unidentified. One end of the junction is discordant with germline, which a read error may explain. These data originate in a study of tumor and adjacent non-tumor tissue in lung cancer. Study in general: Stage I to III disease affected 10 men and roughly 5 women aged about 31 to 85. Study-wide results and caveats: Compared with tumor, normal lung showed significantly lower TCR diversity. Shorter survival was associated with higher TCR diversity in tumors.

Germline loops: CDR1 SGHAT, CDR2 FQNNGV. This CDR3 spans 15 amino acids. No cell sorting was done before RNA was extracted from the tissue. TCRbeta libraries were built with three rounds of nested PCR, modified from ARM-PCR. MiXCR was run by TCRdb on the multiplex PCR reads, yielding one entry per CDR3 protein. Here the sample spans 90,000 or so distinct CDR3 sequences, roughly two thirds being singletons. The J gene is TRBJ2-5, the V gene TRBV11-2, with 7 bases that match TRBD1. The specimen sequenced was lung tumor tissue. This clonotype was obtained from a man between 65 and 85 years old with non-small cell lung cancer. CDR3 in amino acids: CVSRWTRTGQEIQYF. CDR3 bases: TGTGTCAGCAGGTGGACCAGGACAGGCCAAGAGATCCAGTACTTC.